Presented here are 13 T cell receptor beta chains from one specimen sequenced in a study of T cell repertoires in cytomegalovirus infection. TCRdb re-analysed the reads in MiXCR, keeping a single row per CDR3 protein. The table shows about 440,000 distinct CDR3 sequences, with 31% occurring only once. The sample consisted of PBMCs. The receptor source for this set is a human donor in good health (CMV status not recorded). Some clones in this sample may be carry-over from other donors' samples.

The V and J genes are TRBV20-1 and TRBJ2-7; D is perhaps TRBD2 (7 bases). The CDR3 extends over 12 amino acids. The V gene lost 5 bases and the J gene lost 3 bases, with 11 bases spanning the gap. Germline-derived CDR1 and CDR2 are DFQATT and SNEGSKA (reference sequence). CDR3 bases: TGCAGTGCTTGGGGGGGCGACTACGAGCAGTACTTC. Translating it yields CSAWGGDYEQYF.

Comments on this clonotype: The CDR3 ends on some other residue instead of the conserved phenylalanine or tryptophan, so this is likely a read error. In DNA form, the CDR3 reads TGTGCCAGCAGTTACTCAGTCCTAACGGGGGACGAGCAGTACTTA. Translated, it gives CASSYSVLTGDEQYL. The chain is built from TRBV6-6 and TRBJ2-7; TRBD2 might be the D (6 bases). This CDR3 contains 15 residues. Germline CDR1 is MNHNY and CDR2 is SVGAGI (reference sequence). Trimming removed 0 bases at V and 5 bases at J, with 14 bases between.

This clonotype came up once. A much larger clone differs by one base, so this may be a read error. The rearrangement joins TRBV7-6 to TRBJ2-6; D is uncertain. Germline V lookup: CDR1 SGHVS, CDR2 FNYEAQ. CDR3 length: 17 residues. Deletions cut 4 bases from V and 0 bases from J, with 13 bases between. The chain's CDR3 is CASSSTSHPSGANVLTF. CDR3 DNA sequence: TGTGCCAGCAGCTCAACCTCACACCCCTCTGGGGCCAACGTCCTGACTTTC.

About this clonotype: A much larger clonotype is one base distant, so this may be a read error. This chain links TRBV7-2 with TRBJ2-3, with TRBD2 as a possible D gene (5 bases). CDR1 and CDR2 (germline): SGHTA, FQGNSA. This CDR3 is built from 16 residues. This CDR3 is CASSVAPRVAGDTQYF. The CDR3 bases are TGTGCCAGCAGCGTAGCACCTCGAGTGGCGGGAGATACGCAGTATTTT.

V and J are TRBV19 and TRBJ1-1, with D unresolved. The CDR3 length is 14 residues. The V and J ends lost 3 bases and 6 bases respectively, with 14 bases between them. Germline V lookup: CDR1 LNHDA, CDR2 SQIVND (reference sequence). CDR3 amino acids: CASSITGQRAEAFF. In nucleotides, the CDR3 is TGTGCCAGTAGTATCACTGGTCAGCGGGCTGAAGCTTTCTTT.

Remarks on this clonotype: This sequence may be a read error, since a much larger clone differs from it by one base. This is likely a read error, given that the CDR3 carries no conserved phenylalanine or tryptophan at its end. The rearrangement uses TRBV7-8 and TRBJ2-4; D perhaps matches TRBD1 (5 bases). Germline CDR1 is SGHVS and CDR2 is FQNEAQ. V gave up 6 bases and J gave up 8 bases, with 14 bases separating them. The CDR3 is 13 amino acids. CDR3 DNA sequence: TGTGCCAGCAGTCAAGACAGAAGGGACATTCAGTACTTA. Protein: CASSQDRRDIQYL.

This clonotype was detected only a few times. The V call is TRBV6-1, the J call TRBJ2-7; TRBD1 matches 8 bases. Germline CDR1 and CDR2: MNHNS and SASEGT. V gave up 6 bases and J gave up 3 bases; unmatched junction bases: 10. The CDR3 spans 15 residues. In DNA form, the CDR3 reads TGTGCCAGCAGACCAGGACAGGGAGGAATCTACGAGCAGTACTTC. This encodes CASRPGQGGIYEQYF.

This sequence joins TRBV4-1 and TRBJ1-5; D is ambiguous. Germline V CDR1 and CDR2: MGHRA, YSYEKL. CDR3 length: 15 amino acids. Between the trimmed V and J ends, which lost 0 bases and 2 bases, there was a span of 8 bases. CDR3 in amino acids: CASSQDPGGNQPQHF. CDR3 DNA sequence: TGCGCCAGCAGCCAAGATCCAGGAGGCAATCAGCCCCAGCATTTT.

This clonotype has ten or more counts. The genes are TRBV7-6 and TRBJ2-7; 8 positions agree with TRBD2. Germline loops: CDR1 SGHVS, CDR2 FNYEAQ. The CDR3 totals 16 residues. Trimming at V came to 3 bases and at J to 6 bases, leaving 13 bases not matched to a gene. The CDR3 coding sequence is TGTGCCAGCAGCTTGAGGGCGGGGGGCGACTGGCGCGAGCAGTACTTC. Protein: CASSLRAGGDWREQYF.

CDR3 DNA: TGCAGCGTTGACCTCGGGGTTTATGGCTACACCTTC. Residues: CSVDLGVYGYTF. The gene calls are TRBV29-1 and TRBJ1-2; no definite D call. Trimming removed 3 bases from V and 5 bases from J, with 10 bases in between. CDR1 SQVTM and CDR2 ANQGSEA come from the germline V gene. The length of the CDR3 is 12 residues. Combining the CDR3 with reference TRBV29-1 and TRBJ1-2 gives the whole variable domain SAVISQKPSRDICQRGTSLTIQCQVDSQVTMMFWYRQQPGQSLTLIATANQGSEATYESGFVIDKFPISRPNLTFSTLTVSNMSPEDSSIYLCSVDLGVYGYTFGSGTRLTVV.

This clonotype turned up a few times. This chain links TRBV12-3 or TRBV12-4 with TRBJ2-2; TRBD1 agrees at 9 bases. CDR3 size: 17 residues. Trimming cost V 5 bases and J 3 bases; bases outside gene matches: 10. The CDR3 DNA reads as TGTGCCAGCAGTCCTAACAGGGGGCTTATAGACACCGGGGAGCTGTTTTTT. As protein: CASSPNRGLIDTGELFF.

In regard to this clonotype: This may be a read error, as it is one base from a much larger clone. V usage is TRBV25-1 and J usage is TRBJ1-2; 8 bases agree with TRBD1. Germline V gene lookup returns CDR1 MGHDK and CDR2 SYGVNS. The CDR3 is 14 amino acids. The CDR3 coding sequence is TGTGCCCGCAGTGGGACCGGACAGGGTGAAGGCTACACCTTC. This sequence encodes CARSGTGQGEGYTF.

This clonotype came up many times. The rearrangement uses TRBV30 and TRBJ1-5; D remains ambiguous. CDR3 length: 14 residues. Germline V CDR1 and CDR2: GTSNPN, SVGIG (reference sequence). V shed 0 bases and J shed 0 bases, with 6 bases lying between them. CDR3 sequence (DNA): TGTGCCTGGAGTGTATACGGTAGCAATCAGCCCCAGCATTTT. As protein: CAWSVYGSNQPQHF.